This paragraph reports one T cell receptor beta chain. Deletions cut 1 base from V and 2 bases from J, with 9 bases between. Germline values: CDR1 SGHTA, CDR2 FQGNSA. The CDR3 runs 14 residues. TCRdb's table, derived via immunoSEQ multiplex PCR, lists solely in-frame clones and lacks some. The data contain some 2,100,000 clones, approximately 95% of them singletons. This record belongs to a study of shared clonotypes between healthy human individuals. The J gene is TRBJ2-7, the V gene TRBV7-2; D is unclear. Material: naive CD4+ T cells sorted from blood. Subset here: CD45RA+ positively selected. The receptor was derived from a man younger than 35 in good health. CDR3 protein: CASSLGRITYEQYF. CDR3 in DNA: TGTGCCAGCAGCTTAGGTAGGATCACCTACGAGCAGTACTTC.